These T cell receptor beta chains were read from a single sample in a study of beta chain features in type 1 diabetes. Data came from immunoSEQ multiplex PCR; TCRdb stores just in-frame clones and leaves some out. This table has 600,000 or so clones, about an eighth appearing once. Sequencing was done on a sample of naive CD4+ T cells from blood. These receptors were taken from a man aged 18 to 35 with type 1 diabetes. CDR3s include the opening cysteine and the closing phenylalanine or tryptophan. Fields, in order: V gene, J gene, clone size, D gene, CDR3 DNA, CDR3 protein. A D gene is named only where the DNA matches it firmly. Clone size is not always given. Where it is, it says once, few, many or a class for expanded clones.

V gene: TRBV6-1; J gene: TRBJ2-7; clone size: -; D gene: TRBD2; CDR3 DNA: TGTGCCAGCAACCCGGGAGGGCAGAAGCAGTACTTC; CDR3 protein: CASNPGGQKQYF
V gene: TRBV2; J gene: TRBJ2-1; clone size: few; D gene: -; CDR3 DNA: TGTGCCAGTTCCCCTAGCCGGGAGGAGCAGTTCTTC; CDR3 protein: CASSPSREEQFF
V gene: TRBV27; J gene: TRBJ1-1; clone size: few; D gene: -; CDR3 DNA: TGTGCCAGCAGTTCCGTGACGGGGAAGACTGAAGCTTTCTTT; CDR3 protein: CASSSVTGKTEAFF
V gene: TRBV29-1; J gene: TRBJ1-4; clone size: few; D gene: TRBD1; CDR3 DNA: TGCAGCGTTCAGGGGGCAACTAATGAAAAACTGTTTTTT; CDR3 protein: CSVQGATNEKLFF
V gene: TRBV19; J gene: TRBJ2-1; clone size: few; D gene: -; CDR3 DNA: TGTGCCATTCTAGATCCCCCCGAACTCGGAATCTTC; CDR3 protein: CAILDPPELGIF
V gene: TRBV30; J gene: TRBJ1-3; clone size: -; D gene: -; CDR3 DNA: TGTGCCTGGAGTGAAGCCGGAAACACCATATATTTT; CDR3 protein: CAWSEAGNTIYF
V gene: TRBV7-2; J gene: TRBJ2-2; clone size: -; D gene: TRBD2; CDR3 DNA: TGTGCCAGCAGCGCCAGACTAGCGGGCGGAATCACCGGGGAGCTGTTTTTT; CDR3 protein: CASSARLAGGITGELFF
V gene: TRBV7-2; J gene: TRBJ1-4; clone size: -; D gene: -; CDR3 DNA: TGTGCCAGCAGCCCAAATACCGGGTCGATCAAAGAAAAACTGTTTTTT; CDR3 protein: CASSPNTGSIKEKLFF
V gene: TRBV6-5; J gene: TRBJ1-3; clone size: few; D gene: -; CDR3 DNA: TGTGCCAGCAGTTACTCTACAAGCTCTGGAAACACCATATATTTT; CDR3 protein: CASSYSTSSGNTIYF
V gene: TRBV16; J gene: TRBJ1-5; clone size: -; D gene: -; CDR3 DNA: TGTGCCAGCAGCCAATCACGGGTCCCCCAGCCCCAGCATTTT; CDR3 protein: CASSQSRVPQPQHF
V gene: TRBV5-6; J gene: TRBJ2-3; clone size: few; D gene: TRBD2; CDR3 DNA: TGTGCCAGCAGCTTAATAAGCGGGACCACAGATACGCAGTATTTT; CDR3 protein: CASSLISGTTDTQYF
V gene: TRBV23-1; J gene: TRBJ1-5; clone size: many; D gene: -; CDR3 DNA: TGCGCCAGCAGTCAGGGATACGGGGATCAGCCCCAGCATTTT; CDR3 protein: CASSQGYGDQPQHF
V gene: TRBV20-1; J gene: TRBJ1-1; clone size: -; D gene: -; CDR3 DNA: TGCAGTGCCACGCGCACTGAAGCTTTCTTT; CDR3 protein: CSATRTEAFF
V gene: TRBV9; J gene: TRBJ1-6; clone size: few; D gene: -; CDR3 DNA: TGTGCCAGCAGCGTGGAAGGGGCGGGACCCCTCCACTTT; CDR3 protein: CASSVEGAGPLHF
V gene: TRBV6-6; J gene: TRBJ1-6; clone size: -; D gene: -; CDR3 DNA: TGTGCCAGCAGTGCGGGACTCCTTAATTCACCCCTCCACTTT; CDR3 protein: CASSAGLLNSPLHF
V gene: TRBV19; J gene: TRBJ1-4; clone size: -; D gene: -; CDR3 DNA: TGTGCCACTGGCCCAGCTGGAGGGCGGGAAAAACTGTTTTTT; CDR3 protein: CATGPAGGREKLFF
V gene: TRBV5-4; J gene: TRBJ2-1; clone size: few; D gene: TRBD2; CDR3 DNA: TGTGCCAGCAGCCCTAGCGGGAGGGCCTACAATGAGCAGTTCTTC; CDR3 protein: CASSPSGRAYNEQFF
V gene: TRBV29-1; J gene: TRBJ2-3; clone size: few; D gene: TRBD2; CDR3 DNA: TGCAGCGCCTCAGCGGGAGCGGGCACAGATACGCAGTATTTT; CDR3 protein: CSASAGAGTDTQYF
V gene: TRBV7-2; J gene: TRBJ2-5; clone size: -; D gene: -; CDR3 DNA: TGTGCCAGCAGCCCTCAGACCGCCCAGTACTTC; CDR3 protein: CASSPQTAQYF
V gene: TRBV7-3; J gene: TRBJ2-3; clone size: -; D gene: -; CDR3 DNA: TGTGCCAGCAGCTCCCCCCACGGGGGTCACACAGATACGCAGTATTTT; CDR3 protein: CASSSPHGGHTDTQYF
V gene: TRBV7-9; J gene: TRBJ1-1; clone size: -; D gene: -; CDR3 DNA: TGTGCCAGCAGCTTAGCGAGGGGATCGAACACTGAAGCTTTCTTT; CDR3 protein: CASSLARGSNTEAFF
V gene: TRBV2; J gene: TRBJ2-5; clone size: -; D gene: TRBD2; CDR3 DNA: TGTGCCAGCAGTCTCTTTGCGGGAGAGGCAGAGACCCAGTACTTC; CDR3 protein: CASSLFAGEAETQYF
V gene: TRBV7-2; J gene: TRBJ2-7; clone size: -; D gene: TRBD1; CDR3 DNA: TGTGCCAGCAGCTTAGGGGACAGACTTTACGAGCAGTACTTC; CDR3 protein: CASSLGDRLYEQYF
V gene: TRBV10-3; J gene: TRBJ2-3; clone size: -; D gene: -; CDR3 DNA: TGTGCCATCAGTGAGGGGGGGACCCTCACAGATACGCAGTATTTT; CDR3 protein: CAISEGGTLTDTQYF
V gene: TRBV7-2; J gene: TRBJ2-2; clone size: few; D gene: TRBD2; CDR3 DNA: TGTGCCAGCAGTCGGGACTACTACTCCGCGAACACCGGGGAGCTGTTTTTT; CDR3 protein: CASSRDYYSANTGELFF
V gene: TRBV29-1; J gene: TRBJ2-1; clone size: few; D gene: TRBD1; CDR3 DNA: TGCAGCGTTGAACCCACAGGGGGCGCAATGAATGAGCAGTTCTTC; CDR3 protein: CSVEPTGGAMNEQFF